This entry features one TCR beta chain sequence. The data originate from a study of control samples from healthy donors and cancer patients. Profiled with immunoSEQ multiplex PCR; TCRdb holds only in-frame clones, not every one. Counted here are about 160,000 clones, roughly 94% occurring once; the ten biggest clones make up around 9.3%. This clonotype originated in a woman aged 40-49 years in good health. Material: blood.

This CDR3 is CASSQDRAGSSYEQYF. In DNA, the CDR3 is TGCGCCAGCAGCCAAGATCGCGCAGGGAGCTCCTACGAGCAGTACTTC. The rearrangement joins TRBV4-1 to TRBJ2-7; TRBD1 or TRBD2 may be the D gene (5 bases each). This CDR3 is built from 16 residues. CDR1 MGHRA and CDR2 YSYEKL come from the germline V gene. With 0 bases removed from V and 0 bases from J, the gap between germline ends came to 12 bases.